This entry lists 24 T cell receptor beta chains sequenced from one sample in a study of vaccination and CD4 T cells after COVID-19 (dated by TCRdb to the early 2020s). Library preparation employed PCR. Sequencing was performed on an Illumina iSeq 100. TCRdb's own reprocessing of the public reads used fastp at Q25 and MiXCR and kept productive beta chains. Identical CDR3 proteins give one entry, which carries the most common genes and DNA. The table for this sample lists about 20,000 distinct CDR3 sequences; 58% of them were counted only once. 0.95% to 1.3% of the sample is held by the ten biggest clonotypes. Sequencing was performed on CD4+ T cells from blood, taken before SARS-CoV-2 vaccination. The origin of the receptors is a human donor who had recovered from COVID-19.

This clonotype showed up just once. The genes are TRBV11-3 and TRBJ2-5, with 11 nucleotides matching TRBD2. The CDR3 is 15 residues long. Germline CDR1 is SGHNT and CDR2 is YENEEA. Germline trimming cut 4 bases from V and 3 bases from J; bases unmatched to any gene: 4. This chain's CDR3 is CASSSGLAGEETQYF. CDR3 nucleotide sequence: TGTGCCAGCAGCTCAGGACTAGCGGGCGAAGAGACCCAGTACTTC.

The genes are TRBV7-3 and TRBJ2-5; D possibly corresponds to TRBD1 (5 bases). The ends were cut back, 5 bases at V and 12 bases at J, with 22 bases in the middle. The germline V gene has CDR1 SGHTA and CDR2 FQGTGA. The CDR3 consists of 14 residues. This chain's CDR3 is CASSLPNPKDTEYF. Written as DNA, the CDR3 is TGTGCCAGCAGCCTACCGAACCCCAAGGACACGGAGTACTTC.

This clonotype was recorded a few times. The rearrangement joins TRBV5-1 to TRBJ1-5; D is unclear. The germline CDR1 and CDR2 sequences are SGHRS and YFSETQ. V gave up 0 bases and J gave up 3 bases, with 7 bases separating them. This CDR3 contains 14 residues. The CDR3 bases are TGCGCCAGCAGCTTGGGAATAGACAATCAGCCCCAGCATTTT. This encodes CASSLGIDNQPQHF.

The rearrangement links TRBV5-6 to TRBJ1-2; 9 nucleotides align to TRBD1. Losses at the gene ends were 6 bases for V and 7 bases for J; bases not matched to a gene: 10. CDR3 size: 14 residues. Germline CDR1 reads SGHDT; CDR2 reads YYEEEE. The CDR3 reads CASTKGQGLRGYTF. The CDR3 bases are TGTGCCAGCACCAAGGGACAGGGCTTACGTGGCTACACCTTC.

There are a few counts of this clonotype. The chain uses TRBV10-3 and TRBJ2-7; 7 nucleotides line up with TRBD2. The length of the CDR3 is 13 residues. Per the germline V gene, CDR1 is ENHRY and CDR2 is SYGVKD. V lost 10 bases to trimming and J lost 0 bases; unmatched junction nucleotides: 6. The CDR3 loop is CAKLARSSYEQYF. CDR3 DNA: TGTGCCAAACTAGCGAGGAGCTCCTACGAGCAGTACTTC.

The gene calls are TRBV7-9 and TRBJ2-7; a possible D gene is TRBD2 (6 bases). The CDR3 has 14 residues. Per germline, CDR1 SEHNR and CDR2 FQNEAQ (reference sequence). The ends were cut back, 2 bases at V and 2 bases at J, with 10 bases in the middle. CDR3 amino acids: CASSLSGLTYEQYF. CDR3 coding DNA: TGTGCCAGCAGCTTATCGGGACTGACCTACGAGCAGTACTTC.

V usage is TRBV7-9 and J usage is TRBJ2-3, with D possibly being TRBD2 (6 bases). Germline assignment: CDR1 SEHNR and CDR2 FQNEAQ (reference sequence). CDR3 length: 14 residues. Trimming removed 7 bases at V and 0 bases at J, with 11 bases between. CDR3 in DNA: TGTGCCAGCACGGATGCGGGAAGCACAGATACGCAGTATTTT. Translated, it gives CASTDAGSTDTQYF.

The sample holds a few counts of this clonotype. The DNA of the CDR3 is TGTGCCAGCAGTCTCCGGGACAGGGGGGGAACCTACGAGCAGTACTTC. Protein: CASSLRDRGGTYEQYF. The chain links TRBV27 to TRBJ2-7; 11 bases line up with TRBD1. CDR3 length: 16 residues. Germline V gene sequence: CDR1 MNHEY, CDR2 SMNVEV (reference sequence). Unmatched junction bases numbered 8, after V lost 5 bases and J lost 2 bases.

The rearrangement uses TRBV15 and TRBJ1-1, with D maybe TRBD1 (6 bases). Trimming took 0 bases from V and 3 from J, leaving 14 bases between them. CDR3 length: 16 amino acids. Germline values: CDR1 LNHNV, CDR2 YYDKDF (reference sequence). The CDR3 DNA sequence: TGTGCCACCAGCAGAGATCGAAGGGGGAGGGACACTGAAGCTTTCTTT. It encodes CATSRDRRGRDTEAFF.

This sequence joins TRBV27 and TRBJ2-5, with TRBD1 matching over 9 bases. Germline CDR1 MNHEY, CDR2 SMNVEV (reference sequence). The CDR3 totals 16 residues. V dropped 3 bases and J dropped 3; count of bases not matched to a gene: 8. The CDR3 DNA sequence: TGTGCCAGCAGTTTCTCAGGGACAGGGCTCGAAGAGACCCAGTACTTC. Translation gives CASSFSGTGLEETQYF.

The chain employs TRBV18 and TRBJ2-1; D unresolved. In germline, CDR1 is KGHSH, CDR2 LQKENI. This CDR3 contains 17 residues. Trimming pared 3 bases from V and 7 bases from J, leaving 22 bases between. The chain's CDR3 is CASSPPAGRPSSNEQFF. The CDR3 DNA follows: TGTGCCAGCTCACCCCCCGCCGGCAGACCATCAAGTAATGAGCAGTTCTTC.

V is TRBV20-1 and J is TRBJ2-5, with 9 bases that match TRBD2. The CDR3 is 12 amino acids. The germline V gene encodes CDR1 DFQATT and CDR2 SNEGSKA (reference sequence). This chain's CDR3 is CRGAGGAETQYF. Written as DNA, the CDR3 is TGCAGAGGGGCGGGAGGGGCAGAGACCCAGTACTTC.

This clonotype was seen more than once but under ten times. The rearrangement links TRBV7-9 to TRBJ2-7; 15 positions agree with TRBD2. Germline CDR1 and CDR2: SEHNR and FQNEAQ (reference sequence). This CDR3 has 19 residues. The J segment lost 5 bases and the V segment lost 6 bases, leaving 17 bases of the junction unmatched. The CDR3 reads CASSELRPGTSGRKDEQYF. The CDR3 DNA sequence: TGTGCCAGCAGTGAACTCAGGCCGGGGACTAGCGGGAGGAAGGACGAGCAGTACTTC.

The chain recombines TRBV7-6 with TRBJ2-7, with D unresolved. From germline, CDR1 is SGHVS and CDR2 FNYEAQ. The CDR3 runs to 13 residues. V lost 4 bases and J 7 bases, leaving 14 bases between the germline ends. CDR3 sequence: CASSSRLAQEQYF. The CDR3 DNA reads as TGTGCCAGCAGCTCTAGATTGGCGCAGGAGCAGTACTTC.

The chain uses TRBV15 and TRBJ2-1; 11 bases line up with TRBD2. The trim removed 6 bases at V and 4 bases at J, leaving 5 bases unmatched. Germline V lookup: CDR1 LNHNV, CDR2 YYDKDF (reference sequence). The CDR3 has 15 amino acids. CDR3 amino acids: CATRETSGIYNEQFF. The DNA for the CDR3 is TGTGCCACCAGAGAGACTAGCGGGATATACAATGAGCAGTTCTTC.

This clonotype showed up just a few times. This rearrangement joins TRBV25-1 to TRBJ1-2, with D possibly TRBD1 on 5 matching bases. Between the trimmed V and J ends, which lost 2 bases and 4 bases, there was a span of 14 bases. Germline CDR1 and CDR2: MGHDK and SYGVNS. This CDR3 comprises 15 residues. CDR3 residues: CASSEGGEYLYGYTF. In nucleotides, the CDR3 is TGTGCCAGCAGTGAAGGAGGGGAGTACCTCTATGGCTACACCTTC.

The chain uses TRBV28 and TRBJ1-3; D is unresolved. The CDR3 totals 14 residues. The germline V gene encodes CDR1 MDHEN and CDR2 SYDVKM. Trimming cost V 6 bases and J 0 bases, with 9 bases left between them. In DNA, the CDR3 is TGTGCCAGCAGCGACGGTAGCTCTGGAAACACCATATATTTT. Amino acids: CASSDGSSGNTIYF.

The table lists this clonotype with a few counts. The V call is TRBV20-1, the J call TRBJ1-5; 11 nucleotides line up with TRBD1. Germline-derived CDR1 and CDR2 are DFQATT and SNEGSKA (reference sequence). J lost 6 bases, V lost 2 bases, and 6 bases had no gene match. The CDR3 is 15 amino acids. The CDR3 sequence: CSARNADRGLQPQHF. The CDR3 DNA follows: TGCAGTGCTAGAAACGCGGACAGGGGGCTTCAGCCCCAGCATTTT.

The rearrangement joins TRBV6-5 to TRBJ2-7; 11 bases are a match to TRBD2. Trimming took 2 bases from V and 5 from J; bases not matched to a gene: 14. CDR1 and CDR2 (germline): MNHEY, SVGAGI. This CDR3 contains 18 residues. The CDR3 DNA follows: TGTGCCAGCAGTTACGGGCTAGCGGGAGGTAGTCGGAGGAACGAGCAGTACTTC. Its protein is CASSYGLAGGSRRNEQYF.

This clonotype was detected a few times. The V call is TRBV20-1, the J call TRBJ2-2, with 11 bases aligning to TRBD2. The CDR3 contains 14 residues. The V segment lost 5 bases and the J segment 4 bases; nucleotides outside the gene matches: 3. Germline V CDR1 and CDR2: DFQATT, SNEGSKA (reference sequence). The CDR3 region is CSAPGTSGTGELFF. The CDR3 DNA reads TGCAGTGCTCCCGGGACTAGCGGCACCGGGGAGCTGTTTTTT.

The V gene is TRBV7-2, the J gene TRBJ2-7, with 13 bases lining up with TRBD2. V dropped 4 bases and J dropped 7; count of bases not matched to a gene: 10. CDR1 and CDR2 (germline): SGHTA, FQGNSA. The CDR3 contains 16 residues. The CDR3 region is CASSSGLAGDWREQYF. DNA of the CDR3: TGTGCCAGCAGCTCCGGACTAGCGGGAGATTGGAGGGAGCAGTACTTC.

The chain employs TRBV7-8 and TRBJ2-5, with D possibly TRBD1 on 5 matching bases. The germline V gene encodes CDR1 SGHVS and CDR2 FQNEAQ. The germline V and J ends were trimmed by 5 bases and 2 bases, with 12 bases remaining between them. CDR3 length equals 14 residues. The CDR3 loop is CASSPGSGQETQYF. CDR3 in DNA: TGTGCCAGCAGCCCAGGGTCTGGTCAAGAGACCCAGTACTTC.

V and J are TRBV6-1 and TRBJ1-1; tentative D call: TRBD1 (5 bases). The V and J ends lost 5 bases and 8 bases respectively, with 18 bases between them. Per the germline V gene, CDR1 is MNHNS and CDR2 is SASEGT. The CDR3 covers 14 residues. CDR3 residues: CASSSPGGRGEAFF. The CDR3, as DNA: TGTGCCAGCAGTAGCCCGGGGGGAAGAGGCGAAGCTTTCTTT.

This chain connects TRBV7-9 to TRBJ1-1; D not resolved. This CDR3 has 13 residues. Germline V CDR1 and CDR2: SEHNR, FQNEAQ (reference sequence). The V and J ends lost 4 bases and 1 base respectively, with 7 bases between them. CDR3 loop: CASSSPRNTEAFF. CDR3 coding DNA: TGTGCCAGCAGCTCCCCGCGGAACACTGAAGCTTTCTTT.